Listed below are T cell receptor beta chains from one sample, sequenced in a study of blood T cell repertoires in COVID-19. Clones were read by immunoSEQ multiplex PCR, and TCRdb kept only the in-frame ones, dropping some. The sample lists 300,000 to 400,000 clones, roughly 89% occurring once. The sample taken for sequencing was peripheral blood. These TCRs come from a man aged 30 to 39 with COVID-19, enrolled during active disease. Both conserved end residues are part of each CDR3. Each record gives: D gene, clone size, J gene, V gene, CDR3 protein, CDR3 DNA. D genes are given only for firm matches. Clone sizes are given selectively: once, few, many, or a class where the clone is expanded.

NA,few,TRBJ1-1,TRBV7-9,CASSNRLGTREAFF,TGTGCCAGCAGCAACAGGCTAGGGACACGTGAAGCTTTCTTT
NA,NA,TRBJ2-7,TRBV6-5,CASRRQSPAYEQYF,TGTGCCAGCAGAAGACAGAGCCCTGCCTACGAGCAGTACTTC
NA,NA,TRBJ2-1,TRBV28,CASSFGGDAHNEQFF,TGTGCCAGCAGTTTTGGAGGGGACGCCCACAATGAGCAGTTCTTC
TRBD1,once,TRBJ2-6,TRBV28,CASRDRGKSGANVLTF,TGTGCCAGTAGGGACAGGGGGAAATCTGGGGCCAACGTCCTGACTTTC
TRBD1,NA,TRBJ1-5,TRBV19,CASSPPVVDDRDNQPQHF,TGTGCCAGTAGTCCTCCGGTCGTTGATGACAGGGACAATCAGCCCCAGCATTTT
NA,NA,TRBJ2-1,TRBV19,CASSISDGGYNEQFF,TGTGCCAGTAGTATCAGTGACGGCGGATACAATGAGCAGTTCTTC
NA,NA,TRBJ1-2,TRBV20-1,CSASREAGGYTF,TGCAGTGCTAGTAGGGAAGCGGGAGGCTACACCTTC
TRBD2,NA,TRBJ2-1,TRBV7-2,CASRGPGRGYEQFF,TGTGCCAGCCGAGGGCCAGGGAGGGGATATGAGCAGTTCTTC
TRBD1,NA,TRBJ1-5,TRBV28,CASSLPQGEGNQSQHF,TGTGCCAGCAGTTTACCGCAGGGGGAAGGCAATCAGTCCCAGCATTTT
NA,NA,TRBJ1-1,TRBV4-1,CASSHLTGTNTEAFF,TGCGCCAGCAGCCACCTAACAGGGACGAACACTGAAGCTTTCTTT
NA,NA,TRBJ2-6,TRBV10-3,CAISEGQGLPSGANVLTF,TGTGCCATCAGTGAGGGTCAGGGGCTTCCCTCTGGGGCCAACGTCCTGACTTTC
TRBD2,NA,TRBJ2-7,TRBV5-5,CASSLGGGVPNEQYF,TGTGCCAGCAGCTTGGGGGGAGGGGTCCCCAACGAGCAGTACTTC
NA,NA,TRBJ2-7,TRBV5-1,CASSLATGFHDEQYF,TGCGCCAGCAGCTTGGCTACGGGGTTTCACGACGAGCAGTACTTC
TRBD2,few,TRBJ2-7,TRBV4-3,CASSQERTSGRMRQYF,TGCGCCAGCAGCCAAGAAAGGACTAGCGGGAGGATGCGGCAGTACTTC
TRBD1,few,TRBJ1-3,TRBV5-6,CASSPPGTGDGNTIYF,TGTGCCAGCAGCCCCCCCGGGACAGGGGACGGAAACACCATATATTTT
TRBD1,NA,TRBJ2-1,TRBV2,CASSDLGQAYNEQFF,TGTGCCAGCAGTGATTTGGGACAGGCATACAATGAGCAGTTCTTC
TRBD1,NA,TRBJ1-1,TRBV5-8,CASSLRTGRTEAFF,TGTGCCAGCAGCCTTAGGACAGGGCGAACTGAAGCTTTCTTT
TRBD2,NA,TRBJ2-3,TRBV11-2,CASRAASGRPGDTQYF,TGTGCCAGCAGGGCTGCTAGCGGGAGACCGGGAGATACGCAGTATTTT
TRBD1,NA,TRBJ1-4,TRBV18,CASSATGVSNEKLFF,TGTGCCAGCTCAGCAACAGGGGTGTCTAATGAAAAACTGTTTTTT
TRBD1,NA,TRBJ2-3,TRBV7-3,CASSFRDRGTDTQYF,TGTGCCAGCAGCTTCCGGGACAGGGGCACAGATACGCAGTATTTT
NA,NA,TRBJ2-2,TRBV19,CASSIQGDGTGELFF,TGTGCCAGTAGTATACAGGGCGACGGCACCGGGGAGCTGTTTTTT
NA,NA,TRBJ2-2,TRBV7-9,CASSLVQGTGELFF,TGTGCCAGCAGCTTAGTGCAGGGTACCGGGGAGCTGTTTTTT
NA,once,TRBJ2-3,TRBV12-2,CASRSMLTSGSTDTQYF,TGTGCAAGTCGCTCCATGCTGACTAGCGGTAGCACAGATACGCAGTATTTT
TRBD1,NA,TRBJ1-2,TRBV18,CASSSTLKGTGPNYGYTF,TGTGCCAGCTCATCAACCTTAAAAGGGACAGGCCCTAACTATGGCTACACCTTC
TRBD1,NA,TRBJ1-2,TRBV28,CASTLTGDYGYTF,TGTGCCAGCACCCTTACAGGGGACTATGGCTACACCTTC
NA,NA,TRBJ2-7,TRBV7-8,CASSLVPSGQGPGEQYF,TGTGCCAGCAGCTTAGTTCCATCTGGGCAGGGGCCCGGCGAGCAGTACTTC
TRBD1,NA,TRBJ1-3,TRBV5-4,CASSLDSGGLSGNTIYF,TGTGCCAGCAGCTTGGATTCAGGGGGCCTCTCTGGAAACACCATATATTTT
TRBD2,NA,TRBJ2-7,TRBV4-2,CASSQGLAGGYEQYF,TGTGCCAGCAGCCAAGGACTAGCGGGAGGCTACGAGCAGTACTTC
TRBD2,NA,TRBJ2-7,TRBV4-2,CASSQDSSGRIYEQYF,TGTGCCAGCAGCCAAGATAGTAGCGGGAGGATCTACGAGCAGTACTTC
TRBD1,few,TRBJ1-1,TRBV2,CASSYIGQGISLNTEAFF,TGTGCCAGCAGTTACATTGGACAGGGCATAAGCCTAAACACTGAAGCTTTCTTT
NA,few,TRBJ1-2,TRBV27,CASSLLGQSFYGYTF,TGTGCCAGCAGTTTACTAGGTCAGAGCTTCTATGGCTACACCTTC
TRBD2,NA,TRBJ2-7,TRBV6-5,CASSPWGGISYEQYF,TGTGCCAGCAGCCCATGGGGGGGAATTTCCTACGAGCAGTACTTC
NA,once,TRBJ2-6,TRBV18,CASSFDSTYVLTF,TGTGCCAGCTCATTCGACAGCACGTACGTCCTGACTTTC
TRBD1,NA,TRBJ2-1,TRBV27,CASSLLDRPRSQFF,TGTGCCAGCAGTTTATTGGACAGGCCTCGCTCGCAGTTCTTC
NA,NA,TRBJ2-7,TRBV4-1,CASSQAEQPIYEQYF,TGCGCCAGCAGCCAAGCGGAACAGCCTATCTACGAGCAGTACTTC
NA,NA,TRBJ1-1,TRBV2,CASSEGYNTEAFF,TGTGCCAGCAGTGAGGGCTATAACACTGAAGCTTTCTTT
NA,NA,TRBJ1-1,TRBV10-2,CASSETAGNTEAFF,TGCGCCAGCAGTGAGACGGCAGGGAACACTGAAGCTTTCTTT
NA,NA,TRBJ1-3,TRBV5-1,CASSYLAGSGNTIYF,TGCGCCAGCAGCTACCTAGCAGGCTCTGGAAACACCATATATTTT
TRBD2,NA,TRBJ2-1,TRBV19,CASSIFESGLAGNNEQFF,TGTGCCAGTAGTATCTTTGAATCGGGGCTAGCGGGGAACAATGAGCAGTTCTTC